What follows are 27 T cell receptor beta chains derived from one specimen sequenced in a study of control samples from healthy donors and cancer patients. Here immunoSEQ multiplex PCR was the method, and the copy in TCRdb shows in-frame clones only, minus some. The data hold around 58,000 clones, with more than 95% observed a single time. The specimen was blood. The receptors shown here come from a woman aged 18-35 years in good health.

With respect to this clone: Other DNA variants within this sample encode the same CDR3. This chain connects TRBV29-1 to TRBJ1-1; the D is unclear. The CDR3 extends over 13 amino acids. CDR1 SQVTM and CDR2 ANQGSEA come from the germline V gene. The V end was cut by 4 bases, the J end by 0 bases, with 9 bases between. CDR3 coding DNA: TGCAGCGTTGCCGGCCGAATGAACACTGAAGCTTTCTTT. It encodes CSVAGRMNTEAFF.

J is TRBJ1-2 and V is TRBV5-4; D remains ambiguous. Germline CDR1 SGHNT, CDR2 YYREEE (reference sequence). Trimming pared 0 bases from V and 1 base from J, leaving 10 bases between. The CDR3 contains 15 residues. For the CDR3, the DNA is TGTGCCAGCAGCTTGGCCACAAGAAATAACTATGGCTACACCTTC. Its protein is CASSLATRNNYGYTF.

The chain couples TRBV30 to TRBJ1-6, with a weak D call TRBD1 (6 bases). The CDR3 contains 12 residues. From germline, CDR1 is GTSNPN and CDR2 SVGIG (reference sequence). Trimming took 3 bases from V and 7 from J, leaving 7 bases between them. The CDR3 bases are TGTGCCTGGAGAACAGGGAATTCACCCCTCCACTTT. Translated: CAWRTGNSPLHF.

The V and J genes are TRBV2 and TRBJ1-1; D remains ambiguous. Trimming cost V 5 bases and J 4 bases, with 5 bases left between them. The CDR3 has 11 amino acids. Germline CDR1 reads SNHLY; CDR2 reads FYNNEI. The CDR3 sequence is CASSLITEAFF. The CDR3 nucleotides read TGTGCCAGCAGTCTAATCACTGAAGCTTTCTTT.

The chain has TRBV11-2 and TRBJ1-1; a weak D match, TRBD1 (6 bases). The CDR3 has 13 residues. V was clipped by 6 bases and J by 6 bases, with 14 bases between them. Germline lookup yields CDR1 SGHAT and CDR2 FQNNGV. CDR3 protein: CASRHREVSEAFF. The CDR3 nucleotides read TGTGCCAGCAGACACAGGGAGGTCTCTGAAGCTTTCTTT.

This chain uses TRBV7-8 with TRBJ1-4; 8 nucleotides agree with TRBD1. V was pared by 5 bases and J by 8 bases, with 7 bases of the junction left unmatched. Germline V gene data show CDR1 as SGHVS and CDR2 as FQNEAQ. This CDR3 is built from 14 residues. CDR3 region: CASSLAGQVEKLFF. DNA of the CDR3: TGTGCCAGCAGCCTCGCGGGACAGGTGGAAAAACTGTTTTTT.

On this clone: Compared with germline, one end of the junction differs, possibly owing to a read error. The genes are TRBV20-1 and TRBJ2-7, with D tentatively TRBD1 (6 bases). The CDR3 is 11 amino acids. The V gene's germline CDR1 is DFQATT and CDR2 SNEGSKA (reference sequence). The CDR3 region is CSARRGGRDHF. CDR3 sequence (DNA): TGCAGTGCTAGGAGAGGGGGAAGGGACCACTTC.

This chain uses TRBV19 with TRBJ1-1, with D tentatively TRBD1 (5 bases). CDR1 is LNHDA, CDR2 SQIVND, per germline (reference sequence). Trimming left V 7 bases short and J 1 base short, with 13 bases between. This CDR3 spans 14 amino acids. The CDR3 loop is CASIDPGRNTEAFF. The CDR3 coding sequence is TGTGCCAGTATTGATCCAGGGCGGAACACTGAAGCTTTCTTT.

In DNA, the CDR3 is TGTGCCAGTAGTCTATTGGGACAGGGGATGGGTAGGCCCCAGCATTTT. Its translation: CASSLLGQGMGRPQHF. The rearrangement joins TRBV19 to TRBJ1-5, with TRBD1 matching 10 bases. The CDR3 has 16 residues. V lost 5 bases and J lost 9; bases outside the gene matches: 13. CDR1 is LNHDA and CDR2 is SQIVND in the germline V gene (reference sequence).

The rearrangement uses TRBV10-1 and TRBJ2-7; 8 bases line up with TRBD1. The CDR3 sequence is 15 residues long. V lost 6 bases, J lost 2 bases, and 9 bases stayed unmatched. Germline V lookup: CDR1 WNHNN, CDR2 SYGVQD (reference sequence). The DNA for the CDR3 is TGCGCCAGCAGCGCCGGACAGGGAATTACCTACGAGCAGTACTTC. Its translation: CASSAGQGITYEQYF.

This CDR3 is CASSLGPRAPSTDTQYF. DNA of the CDR3: TGTGCCAGCAGCTTGGGGCCTCGGGCGCCTAGCACAGATACGCAGTATTTT. This chain uses TRBV5-4 with TRBJ2-3; D ambiguous. This CDR3 is built from 17 residues. Germline V gives CDR1 SGHNT, CDR2 YYREEE (reference sequence). Deletions cut 0 bases from V and 0 bases from J, with 14 bases between.

The chain recombines TRBV19 with TRBJ2-2, with no clear D. The CDR3 consists of 12 residues. Trimming took 5 bases from V and 5 from J, leaving 6 bases between them. Germline CDR1 is LNHDA and CDR2 is SQIVND (reference sequence). Here the CDR3 reads CASSLGTGELFF. CDR3 DNA sequence: TGTGCCAGTAGTTTGGGAACCGGGGAGCTGTTTTTT.

The chain is built from TRBV10-3 and TRBJ2-1; 11 positions agree with TRBD2. The CDR3 is 18 amino acids. Looked up from germline, CDR1 is ENHRY and CDR2 is SYGVKD. Germline trimming cut 5 bases from V and 6 bases from J; bases unmatched to any gene: 15. The CDR3 loop reads CAISSIAGGLGVFNEQFF. The CDR3 nucleotides read TGTGCCATCAGTTCCATAGCGGGGGGGCTTGGGGTCTTCAATGAGCAGTTCTTC.

The J gene is TRBJ2-1, the V gene TRBV6-4; TRBD2 matches 13 bases. This CDR3 contains 15 residues. V trimming: 3 bases; J trimming: 5 bases; junction bases outside the gene matches: 1. Germline CDR1 and CDR2: MRHNA and SNTAGT. CDR3 amino acids: CASSEGLAGNNEQFF. CDR3 nucleotide sequence: TGTGCCAGCAGTGAGGGACTAGCGGGGAACAATGAGCAGTTCTTC.

The chain has TRBV11-2 and TRBJ1-2; D might be TRBD1 (5 bases). This CDR3 has 15 amino acids. V was clipped by 5 bases and J by 2 bases, with 15 bases between them. Per the germline V gene, CDR1 is SGHAT and CDR2 is FQNNGV. CDR3 sequence reads: CASSPESGLNYGYTF. As DNA, the CDR3 is TGTGCCAGCAGCCCCGAATCGGGACTAAACTATGGCTACACCTTC.

This chain uses TRBV4-2 with TRBJ2-3; the match to TRBD2 covers 13 bases. The CDR3 runs to 16 residues. Germline loops: CDR1 LGHNA, CDR2 YNFKEQ. Unmatched junction bases numbered 3, after V lost 0 bases and J lost 6 bases. CDR3 in amino acids: CASSQDGTSGVDTQYF. In DNA, the CDR3 is TGTGCCAGCAGCCAAGATGGGACTAGCGGGGTTGATACGCAGTATTTT.

V usage is TRBV28 and J usage is TRBJ2-7; 7 bases match TRBD1. This CDR3 is built from 14 residues. Germline assignment: CDR1 MDHEN and CDR2 SYDVKM. The ends lost 3 bases at V and 2 bases at J; junction bases unmatched: 4. The CDR3 spells CASSFQRGPYEQYF. The CDR3 coding sequence is TGTGCCAGCAGTTTTCAGAGGGGGCCCTACGAGCAGTACTTC.

The CDR3 loop is CASSLWRDSYNEQFF. As DNA, the CDR3 is TGTGCCAGCAGCTTATGGAGGGACTCCTACAATGAGCAGTTCTTC. V usage is TRBV5-4 and J usage is TRBJ2-1; TRBD2 might be the D (6 bases). The CDR3 totals 15 residues. The V gene lost 2 bases and the J gene lost 0 bases, with 9 bases spanning the gap. Germline CDR1 SGHNT, CDR2 YYREEE (reference sequence). The full variable domain, with the rest looked up from reference TRBV5-4 and TRBJ2-1, is ETGVTQSPTHLIKTRGQQVTLRCSSQSGHNTVSWYQQALGQGPQFIFQYYREEENGRGNFPPRFSGLQFPNYSSELNVNALELDDSALYLCASSLWRDSYNEQFFGPGTRLTVL.

The V and J genes are TRBV3-1 (or the pseudogene TRBV3-2) and TRBJ2-2, with TRBD1 identical over 9 bases. This CDR3 is 16 amino acids long. Trimming at V came to 6 bases and at J to 6 bases, leaving 11 bases not matched to a gene. Germline V gene sequence: CDR1 LGHDT, CDR2 YNNKEL (reference sequence). The chain's CDR3 is CASSTTRTGVAGELFF. CDR3 DNA sequence: TGTGCCAGCAGTACGACGAGGACAGGGGTTGCCGGGGAGCTGTTTTTT.

CDR3 protein: CASSFDEKLFF. CDR3 coding DNA: TGTGCCAGCAGCTTTGATGAAAAACTGTTTTTT. The chain is built from TRBV5-8 and TRBJ1-4; the D is unclear. Germline values: CDR1 SGHTS, CDR2 YDEGEE. The CDR3 spans 11 residues. V lost 2 bases, J lost 6 bases, and 2 bases lay in between.

V gene TRBV3-1 (or the pseudogene TRBV3-2) combines with J gene TRBJ2-3, with D unclear. Germline CDR1 and CDR2: LGHDT and YNNKEL (reference sequence). With 6 bases removed from V and 0 bases from J, the gap between germline ends came to 4 bases. The CDR3 runs to 12 residues. The CDR3 DNA follows: TGTGCCAGCAGTCATAGCACAGATACGCAGTATTTT. Protein sequence: CASSHSTDTQYF.

The chain is built from TRBV5-6 and TRBJ1-2; 8 bases line up with TRBD1. Per the germline V gene, CDR1 is SGHDT and CDR2 is YYEEEE. The CDR3 totals 14 residues. V was clipped by 2 bases and J by 6 bases; unmatched bases: 6. This CDR3 is CASSLRDRFDGYTF. The CDR3 DNA reads as TGTGCCAGCAGCTTACGGGACAGGTTTGATGGCTACACCTTC.

The rearrangement uses TRBV4-1 and TRBJ1-3, with D maybe TRBD1 (5 bases). In germline, CDR1 is MGHRA, CDR2 YSYEKL. Trimming cost V 2 bases and J 6 bases, with 11 bases left between them. This CDR3 is 14 amino acids long. The CDR3 spells CASSQYGGENTIYF. The CDR3 coding sequence is TGCGCCAGCAGCCAATATGGAGGGGAAAACACCATATATTTT.

The chain employs TRBV7-2 and TRBJ2-3; D uncertain. Germline loops: CDR1 SGHTA, CDR2 FQGNSA. The CDR3 runs 14 residues. Trimming took 3 bases from V and 2 from J, leaving 9 bases between them. The CDR3 region is CASSLLRFTDTQYF. The CDR3 nucleotides are TGTGCCAGCAGCTTGTTGAGGTTCACAGATACGCAGTATTTT. Full variable domain (remainder filled in from reference TRBV7-2 and TRBJ2-3): GAGVSQSPSNKVTEKGKDVELRCDPISGHTALYWYRQSLGQGLEFLIYFQGNSAPDKSGLPSDRFSAERTGGSVSTLTIQRTQQEDSAVYLCASSLLRFTDTQYFGPGTRLTVL.

This chain joins TRBV5-5 and TRBJ2-1; TRBD1 agrees at 7 bases. CDR3 size: 14 residues. The V gene's germline CDR1 is SGHKS and CDR2 YYEKEE (reference sequence). Trimming removed 4 bases from V and 5 bases from J; junction bases left unmatched: 6. The CDR3 region has the DNA TGTGCCAGCAGCCCAACAGGGGAGAACAATGAGCAGTTCTTC. Protein product: CASSPTGENNEQFF.

V is TRBV18 and J is TRBJ2-7; D possibly matches TRBD1 or TRBD2 (5 bases each). Germline values: CDR1 KGHSH, CDR2 LQKENI. The V gene lost 2 bases and the J gene lost 1 base, with 9 bases spanning the gap. The length of the CDR3 is 14 residues. The CDR3 coding sequence is TGTGCCAGCTCACCAAGGGACGGTTCCTACGAGCAGTACTTC. As protein: CASSPRDGSYEQYF.

The V gene is TRBV28, the J gene TRBJ1-2, with D uncertain. CDR3 length: 12 amino acids. V dropped 5 bases and J dropped 4 bases, with 8 bases sitting between them. The germline V gene encodes CDR1 MDHEN and CDR2 SYDVKM. This CDR3 reads CASSNKGYGYTF. The CDR3 DNA is TGTGCCAGCAGTAACAAGGGCTATGGCTACACCTTC.